Listed here are 10 T cell receptor beta chains from one sample, sequenced in a study of T cell repertoires in cytomegalovirus infection. TCRdb used MiXCR to reprocess the reads, holding one entry per CDR3 protein. The repertoire holds around 550,000 distinct CDR3 sequences, with about 25% as singletons. Sample: PBMCs. The receptors originated from a human donor in good health (CMV status not recorded). Some clones in this sample may be carry-over from other donors' samples.

This clonotype was detected ten times or more. This chain joins TRBV28 and TRBJ1-4; TRBD1 aligns across 9 bases. This CDR3 is 15 amino acids long. Germline V CDR1 and CDR2: MDHEN, SYDVKM. The V gene end was trimmed by 6 bases and the J gene end by 7 bases; junction bases not matched to a gene: 9. The CDR3 sequence: CASSPGQGRGEKLFF. The CDR3 DNA follows: TGTGCCAGCAGCCCTGGACAGGGGAGGGGTGAAAAACTGTTTTTT.

Only a few counts were recorded for this clonotype. The CDR3 DNA follows: TGTGCCAGCAGTTACTCGACGGTGCAGTTCTTC. Translation: CASSYSTVQFF. The chain employs TRBV6-2 or TRBV6-3 and TRBJ2-1; D remains unclear. Looked up from germline, CDR1 is MNHEY and CDR2 is SVGEGT. V was trimmed by 0 bases and J by 12 bases, leaving 6 bases between them. There are 11 residues in the CDR3.

This chain joins TRBV11-2 and TRBJ1-1; no definite D call. Germline CDR1 SGHAT, CDR2 FQNNGV. V was shortened by 5 bases and J by 1 base, with 14 bases between the two germline ends. The CDR3 extends over 15 amino acids. CDR3 loop: CASSVRVRGNTEAFF. The CDR3 DNA sequence: TGTGCCAGCAGCGTAAGGGTCCGGGGGAACACTGAAGCTTTCTTT.

The genes are TRBV7-2 and TRBJ1-2, with 7 bases lining up with TRBD1. Germline loops: CDR1 SGHTA, CDR2 FQGNSA. V shed 4 bases, J shed 8 bases, and the junction held 10 bases outside the gene matches. The CDR3 loop spans 14 amino acids. CDR3 coding DNA: TGTGCCAGCAGCTCTTATATCCAGGGGGGGGGCTACACCTTC. It specifies CASSSYIQGGGYTF. Together with reference TRBV7-2 and TRBJ1-2, the CDR3 gives the full variable domain: GAGVSQSPSNKVTEKGKDVELRCDPISGHTALYWYRQSLGQGLEFLIYFQGNSAPDKSGLPSDRFSAERTGGSVSTLTIQRTQQEDSAVYLCASSSYIQGGGYTFGSGTRLTVV.

About this clonotype itself: A much more abundant neighbour one base away suggests this may be a read error. The V and J genes are TRBV7-9 and TRBJ2-5, with a tentative D call TRBD1 (5 bases). Per germline, CDR1 SEHNR and CDR2 FQNEAQ (reference sequence). The CDR3 sequence is 14 residues long. Trimming shortened V by 5 bases and J by 2 bases, and 12 bases separated the two germline ends. The chain's CDR3 is CASSPRTRQETQYF. Here the CDR3 DNA reads TGTGCCAGCAGCCCCCGGACAAGACAAGAGACCCAGTACTTC.

This chain joins TRBV7-9 and TRBJ2-5; 10 nucleotides agree with TRBD2. This CDR3 region has 20 residues. With V trimmed by 4 bases and J by 0 bases, 17 bases remained unmatched. Germline V gene data show CDR1 as SEHNR and CDR2 as FQNEAQ (reference sequence). CDR3 in amino acids: CASSSILGAGLADHQETQYF. In DNA form, the CDR3 reads TGTGCCAGCAGCTCCATACTCGGGGCCGGACTAGCGGACCACCAAGAGACCCAGTACTTC.

This rearrangement joins TRBV19 to TRBJ2-3; 8 nucleotides line up with TRBD2. J lost 3 bases, V lost 4 bases, and 6 bases had no gene match. From germline, CDR1 is LNHDA and CDR2 SQIVND (reference sequence). The CDR3 has 15 amino acids. The CDR3 loop reads CASSTQSGSTDTQYF. CDR3 DNA: TGTGCCAGTAGTACCCAAAGCGGGAGTACAGATACGCAGTATTTT.

In this sample, this clonotype turned up many times. The rearrangement joins TRBV7-2 to TRBJ2-3; 10 bases are a match to TRBD1. V gave up 5 bases and J gave up 1 base; unmatched junction bases: 3. This CDR3 is built from 15 residues. Germline loops: CDR1 SGHTA, CDR2 FQGNSA. CDR3 coding DNA: TGTGCCAGCAGCCCCGGACAGGGGGGCACAGATACGCAGTATTTT. It encodes CASSPGQGGTDTQYF.

This clonotype has just a few counts. The rearrangement links TRBV5-4 to TRBJ1-2; 7 bases fit TRBD1. V trimming: 7 bases; J trimming: 8 bases; junction bases outside the gene matches: 14. The CDR3 contains 14 residues. Per germline, CDR1 SGHNT and CDR2 YYREEE (reference sequence). CDR3 sequence: CASGAGQEGRGYTF. The CDR3 DNA is TGTGCCAGCGGAGCCGGACAGGAAGGAAGGGGCTACACCTTC.

This clonotype was seen repeatedly, ten times or more. J is TRBJ2-3 and V is TRBV7-6, with D tentatively TRBD1 (6 bases). V was cut by 6 bases and J by 5 bases, with 12 bases left in between. CDR1 is SGHVS and CDR2 is FNYEAQ in the germline V gene. The CDR3 has 13 amino acids. CDR3 region: CASRLSRGDTQYF. CDR3 nucleotides: TGTGCCAGCAGGCTCAGCAGGGGAGATACGCAGTATTTT.